This TCR beta chain was found in a study of T cell responses to AZD1222 COVID-19 vaccine. Libraries were prepared by immunoSEQ multiplex PCR; TCRdb keeps only in-frame clonotypes and omits some of them. This sample has 95,000 to 150,000 clones, with about nine tenths found just once. J was trimmed by 1 base and V by 1 base; bases with no gene match: 6. Germline CDR1 is SGHVS and CDR2 is FNYEAQ. The CDR3 has 17 amino acids. The chain uses TRBV7-6 and TRBJ1-5, with 8 bases identical to TRBD1. The sample was peripheral blood, taken on day 0 of AZD1222 vaccination. The clonotype comes from an adult in good health. The CDR3 loop reads CASSLGVRGPSNQPQHF. The CDR3 nucleotides read TGTGCCAGCAGCTTAGGTGTCAGGGGGCCGAGCAATCAGCCCCAGCATTTT.